These 31 T cell receptor beta chains were sequenced from one sample in a study. Each CDR3 protein gets one entry after TCRdb re-called the 5' RACE reads with MiXCR. In the table there are approximately 10,000 distinct CDR3 sequences, less than 40% of which are singletons. The sorted Tregs were CD4+CD25+CD127-/low cells. The sequenced sample was Tregs sorted from blood. These receptors all come from a female donor with breast cancer.

This clonotype ranks as medium-sized. J is TRBJ2-4 and V is TRBV29-1, with TRBD1 matching over 8 bases. The germline V gene has CDR1 SQVTM and CDR2 ANQGSEA. This CDR3 region has 14 residues. J gave up 6 bases and V 4 bases, and 8 bases lay outside the gene matches. The CDR3 DNA reads as TGCAGCGTTGGGCTGGGACAGGCTGGAAACATTCAGTACTTC. Protein product: CSVGLGQAGNIQYF.

This chain joins TRBV25-1 and TRBJ2-2; perhaps TRBD2 as D (5 bases). Trimming left V 6 bases short and J 6 bases short, with 14 bases between. The CDR3 covers 14 residues. Per the germline V gene, CDR1 is MGHDK and CDR2 is SYGVNS. CDR3 in amino acids: CASRAGRWSGELFF. The CDR3 bases are TGTGCCAGCAGGGCGGGCCGGTGGTCCGGGGAGCTGTTTTTT.

The chain has TRBV3-1 and TRBJ1-1; D gene unclear. Trimming cost V 1 base and J 0 bases, with 9 bases left between them. Germline CDR1 reads LGHDT; CDR2 reads YNNKEL (reference sequence). CDR3 length equals 15 residues. The CDR3 sequence is CASSQGARLNTEAFF. CDR3 sequence (DNA): TGTGCCAGCAGCCAAGGAGCCAGACTGAACACTGAAGCTTTCTTT.

This clonotype qualifies as medium-sized. The chain carries TRBV27 and TRBJ2-1; D gene unclear. Germline V gives CDR1 MNHEY, CDR2 SMNVEV (reference sequence). The V end lost 1 base, the J end lost 9 bases, and 7 bases lay between the germline ends. The CDR3 covers 12 residues. For the CDR3, the DNA is TGTGCCAGCAGTTTATTGCCGGGTGAGCAGTTCTTC. Encoded protein: CASSLLPGEQFF.

As regards this clonotype: A much larger clone is a single base away; this may be a read error. The V call is TRBV15, the J call TRBJ2-1; TRBD2 is a possible D gene (6 bases). Per the germline V gene, CDR1 is LNHNV and CDR2 is YYDKDF (reference sequence). This CDR3 spans 14 amino acids. DNA for the CDR3: TGTGCCACCAGCGGGGGACTCTCCTACGATGAGCAGTTCTTC. Amino acids: CATSGGLSYDEQFF.

This clonotype was detected only a few times. The gene calls are TRBV10-2 and TRBJ2-2, with a tentative D call TRBD2 (7 bases). Germline CDR1 reads WSHSY; CDR2 reads SAAADI. V was trimmed by 6 bases and J by 4 bases, leaving 18 bases between them. The CDR3 is 16 amino acids. CDR3 residues: CASREGGGRGTGELFF. For the CDR3, the DNA is TGCGCCAGCAGAGAGGGGGGGGGGCGCGGCACCGGGGAGCTGTTTTTT.

The V and J genes are TRBV2 and TRBJ1-6; tentative D call: TRBD1 (6 bases). Germline values: CDR1 SNHLY, CDR2 FYNNEI. V lost 5 bases and J lost 10, with 15 bases in between. The CDR3 runs 14 residues. CDR3 sequence (DNA): TGTGCCAGCAGTCAAGGGGGGGCAAGCTCACCCCTCCACTTT. It codes for CASSQGGASSPLHF.

The table lists this clonotype with a few counts. The genes are TRBV6-1 and TRBJ2-2; a possible D gene is TRBD2 (5 bases). Between the trimmed V and J ends, which lost 2 bases and 3 bases, there was a span of 7 bases. The CDR3 is made up of 14 amino acids. Germline V gene sequence: CDR1 MNHNS, CDR2 SASEGT. DNA for the CDR3: TGTGCCAGCAGTGAACAAGCGGACACCGGGGAGCTGTTTTTT. The encoded protein is CASSEQADTGELFF.

J is TRBJ2-3 and V is TRBV4-2; 11 bases map to TRBD2. This CDR3 is 15 amino acids long. V gave up 0 bases and J gave up 10 bases; unmatched junction bases: 6. CDR1 is LGHNA, CDR2 YNFKEQ, per germline. CDR3: CASSQDRASGRSQYF. The CDR3 coding sequence is TGTGCCAGCAGCCAAGATAGGGCTAGCGGGAGGTCGCAGTATTTT.

By its share, this clonotype is medium-sized. The chain carries TRBV20-1 and TRBJ2-3; no definite D call. The CDR3 spans 14 residues. Trimming removed 1 base at V and 0 bases at J, with 8 bases between. Germline V lookup: CDR1 DFQATT, CDR2 SNEGSKA (reference sequence). The chain's CDR3 is CSARGQGSTDTQYF. The CDR3, as DNA: TGCAGTGCTAGAGGTCAAGGTAGCACAGATACGCAGTATTTT.

A remark on this clonotype: An end of the junction does not agree with germline; a read error may underlie this. The chain is built from TRBV20-1 and TRBJ1-2; no reliable D call. In germline, CDR1 is DFQATT, CDR2 SNEGSKA (reference sequence). This CDR3 region has 12 residues. CDR3 in amino acids: CSAGRDRVGCTF. The CDR3 DNA is TGCAGTGCTGGCAGAGATAGGGTGGGCTGCACCTTC.

By its share, this clonotype is medium-sized. The chain couples TRBV11-1 to TRBJ2-6; TRBD1 matches 10 bases. From germline, CDR1 is SGHAT and CDR2 FQDESV (reference sequence). The CDR3 spans 18 residues. V lost 1 base to trimming and J lost 0 bases; unmatched junction nucleotides: 3. CDR3 coding DNA: TGTGCCAGCAGCTTAGGTGACAGGGGGCCCTCTGGGGCCAACGTCCTGACTTTC. Translation gives CASSLGDRGPSGANVLTF.

This clonotype ranks as medium-sized. The chain employs TRBV6-5 and TRBJ2-7, with 10 bases identical to TRBD1. CDR1 and CDR2 (germline): MNHEY, SVGAGI. The V segment lost 2 bases and the J segment 3 bases; nucleotides outside the gene matches: 16. CDR3 size: 19 residues. The DNA for the CDR3 is TGTGCCAGCAGTTACGGGGCAGGTGTACCGGGACAGGGGCGCTACGAGCAGTACTTC. Protein sequence: CASSYGAGVPGQGRYEQYF.

V and J are TRBV6-5 and TRBJ1-1; no reliable D call. The CDR3 is 13 residues long. Per the germline V gene, CDR1 is MNHEY and CDR2 is SVGAGI. Trimming pared 6 bases from V and 5 bases from J, leaving 13 bases between. The CDR3 reads CASSSGVVTEAFF. CDR3 nucleotide sequence: TGTGCCAGCAGCAGTGGGGTCGTGACTGAAGCTTTCTTT.

Only a few counts were recorded for this clonotype. V usage is TRBV20-1 and J usage is TRBJ2-5; D gene ambiguous. With 0 bases removed from V and 5 bases from J, the gap between germline ends came to 7 bases. This CDR3 region has 12 residues. Germline V lookup: CDR1 DFQATT, CDR2 SNEGSKA (reference sequence). This CDR3 reads CSARDLYETQYF. CDR3 DNA: TGCAGTGCTAGAGATCTGTACGAGACCCAGTACTTC.

In this sample, this clonotype turned up a few times. This chain joins TRBV20-1 and TRBJ2-5; 8 bases are shared with TRBD2. The CDR3 covers 16 residues. V trimming: 4 bases; J trimming: 3 bases; junction bases outside the gene matches: 13. CDR1 and CDR2 (germline): DFQATT, SNEGSKA (reference sequence). CDR3 nucleotides: TGCAGTGCTAACGGTCAATCAAGTAGCGGGAAAGAGACCCAGTACTTC. Translation: CSANGQSSSGKETQYF.

Remarks on this clonotype: A single base separates this from a much larger clone, so it may be a read error. The chain has TRBV10-3 and TRBJ1-2; possible D gene TRBD1, 5 bases. The V and J ends lost 1 base and 8 bases respectively, with 14 bases between them. Germline V gene sequence: CDR1 ENHRY, CDR2 SYGVKD. The CDR3 covers 14 residues. As DNA, the CDR3 is TGTGCCATCAGTGAGTGGGGCACAATCGGAGGCTACACCTTC. The encoded protein is CAISEWGTIGGYTF.

This clonotype was seen more than once but under ten times. The genes are TRBV5-1 and TRBJ2-3; no definite D call. Trimming removed 6 bases at V and 0 bases at J, with 8 bases between. Germline lookup yields CDR1 SGHRS and CDR2 YFSETQ. This CDR3 comprises 13 residues. CDR3 protein: CASKPGSTDTQYF. As DNA, the CDR3 is TGCGCCAGCAAACCCGGGAGCACAGATACGCAGTATTTT.

The chain employs TRBV20-1 and TRBJ2-5, with 9 bases aligning to TRBD2. The CDR3 totals 13 residues. From germline, CDR1 is DFQATT and CDR2 SNEGSKA (reference sequence). The CDR3 is CGGGEGPRETQYF. The CDR3 nucleotides read TGCGGCGGGGGGGAGGGACCCCGCGAGACCCAGTACTTC.

The CDR3 sequence is CASRNRNTEAFF. The CDR3 DNA follows: TGTGCCAGCAGGAACAGGAACACTGAAGCTTTCTTT. V and J are TRBV3-1 and TRBJ1-1; no clear D. V lost 6 bases and J lost 1, with 6 bases in between. The CDR3 contains 12 residues. Germline-derived CDR1 and CDR2 are LGHDT and YNNKEL (reference sequence).

This rearrangement joins TRBV4-2 to TRBJ2-1; 7 nucleotides line up with TRBD1. The CDR3 extends over 16 amino acids. The germline V gene encodes CDR1 LGHNA and CDR2 YNFKEQ. Losses at the gene ends were 6 bases for V and 12 bases for J; bases not matched to a gene: 20. The CDR3 reads CASRHSGQPPAGAQFF. In DNA form, the CDR3 reads TGTGCCAGCAGGCACTCGGGACAGCCGCCTGCAGGGGCGCAGTTCTTC.

This clonotype is medium-sized by share. The chain employs TRBV20-1 and TRBJ1-5; 9 bases align to TRBD1. The V and J ends lost 0 bases and 6 bases, in that order; junction bases with no gene match: 6. Germline CDR1 is DFQATT and CDR2 is SNEGSKA (reference sequence). The CDR3 has 15 amino acids. The CDR3 DNA sequence: TGCAGTGCTAGAGACCGTACAGGGGGCGGTCAGCCCCAGCATTTT. Translation gives CSARDRTGGGQPQHF.

The chain combines TRBV5-1 with TRBJ2-3, with no clear D. V lost 1 base, J lost 2 bases, and 5 bases lay in between. CDR1 is SGHRS, CDR2 YFSETQ, per germline. This CDR3 spans 13 amino acids. The CDR3 DNA is TGCGCCAGCAGCTTGACCCTCACAGATACGCAGTATTTT. This sequence encodes CASSLTLTDTQYF.

V usage is TRBV5-1 and J usage is TRBJ1-2, with no clear D. This CDR3 spans 15 amino acids. Per germline, CDR1 SGHRS and CDR2 YFSETQ. V shed 3 bases and J shed 0 bases, with 12 bases lying between them. The CDR3 is CASSYAVDANYGYTF. The CDR3 coding sequence is TGCGCCAGCAGCTACGCCGTGGACGCTAACTATGGCTACACCTTC. The whole variable domain, remainder taken from reference TRBV5-1 and TRBJ1-2, is KAGVTQTPRYLIKTRGQQVTLSCSPISGHRSVSWYQQTPGQGLQFLFEYFSETQRNKGNFPGRFSGRQFSNSRSEMNVSTLELGDSALYLCASSYAVDANYGYTFGSGTRLTVV.

Concerning this clonotype itself: A much larger clone is a single base away; this may be a read error. The rearrangement joins TRBV4-3 to TRBJ2-1; D may correspond to TRBD1 or TRBD2 (5 bases each). Germline V lookup: CDR1 LGHNA, CDR2 YSLEER. The CDR3 loop spans 16 amino acids. The CDR3 spells CTSSRRWDATDNEQFF. The CDR3 DNA sequence: TGCACCAGCAGCCGGAGGTGGGACGCCACCGACAATGAGCAGTTCTTC.

Concerning this clonotype itself: Just one base apart from a much larger clone, this may be a read error. This chain uses TRBV4-3 with TRBJ2-2, with D possibly TRBD2 on 6 matching bases. The CDR3 length is 16 residues. Germline lookup yields CDR1 LGHNA and CDR2 YSLEER. The CDR3 DNA sequence: TGCGCCAGCAGCCGAGCACCCGGGCTAGTCGGCGGGAAGCTGTTTTTT. Amino acid sequence: CASSRAPGLVGGKLFF.

Regarding this clonotype: A much bigger clone sits one base away, suggesting this may be a read error. This rearrangement joins TRBV4-2 to TRBJ2-3, with 9 positions matching TRBD1. The germline gives CDR1 LGHNA, CDR2 YNFKEQ. The CDR3 is 18 residues long. CDR3 sequence reads: CASSQDQGQGLGTGTQYF. For the CDR3, the DNA is TGTGCCAGCAGCCAAGATCAGGGACAGGGACTCGGGACAGGTACGCAGTATTTT.

This clonotype was counted between two and nine times. CDR3 DNA: TGTGCCAGCAGCTTAGGACAGAACACCGGGGAGCTGTTTTTT. Amino acids: CASSLGQNTGELFF. The chain joins TRBV7-6 to TRBJ2-2; D uncertain. Per the germline V gene, CDR1 is SGHVS and CDR2 is FNYEAQ. This CDR3 spans 14 amino acids. The V gene lost 1 base and the J gene lost 1 base, with 4 bases spanning the gap.

This clonotype showed up just a few times. CDR3 amino acids: CASSPPGLPLHF. DNA of the CDR3: TGTGCCAGCAGCCCGCCTGGGTTACCCCTCCACTTT. The chain joins TRBV7-2 to TRBJ1-6; D gene ambiguous. The CDR3 contains 12 residues. Trimming took off 5 bases at V and 12 bases at J, with 11 bases between the two ends. CDR1 is SGHTA, CDR2 FQGNSA, per germline.

This clonotype was observed a handful of times. A much larger clone lies one base from this, so it may be a read error. This chain connects TRBV4-3 to TRBJ2-1, with 10 bases aligning to TRBD2. The CDR3 is 16 residues long. Trimming cost V 3 bases and J 2 bases; bases outside gene matches: 4. Germline values: CDR1 LGHNA, CDR2 YSLEER. Written as DNA, the CDR3 is TGCGCCAGCAGCCACCGGACTAGCGGAGCCTACAATGAGCAGTTCTTC. Its translation is CASSHRTSGAYNEQFF.

The CDR3 protein is CASSNRGPRRAFF. The CDR3 DNA follows: TGCGCCAGCAGCAACAGGGGGCCGCGCCGGGCTTTCTTT. The chain couples TRBV5-1 to TRBJ1-1; 9 positions match TRBD1. The CDR3 is made up of 13 amino acids. The germline V gene encodes CDR1 SGHRS and CDR2 YFSETQ. V dropped 4 bases and J dropped 11; count of bases not matched to a gene: 9.